This section outlines one T cell receptor (beta chain) sequence together with its context. This clonotype was seen ten or more times. No cognate antigen has been identified for it. No base quality values were provided; no much bigger clone lies one nucleotide off. Ophthalmopathy patients had moderately to severely active disease, Clinical Activity Score of at least 3, NOSPECS grade of at least 4, and duration under 3 months. Patients with uncontrolled infections, other autoimmune diseases, pregnancy or lactation were excluded. Diagnoses were established on the basis of clinical symptoms, serum thyroxine and TRAb, thyroid ultrasound, and orbital computed tomography. PBMCs were separated from over 9 ml of fresh peripheral blood using Ficoll-Paque density gradient centrifugation. Trizol reagent was used to extract total RNA, and RNA quality was then checked on an Agilent 2100 Bioanalyzer. The data originate from a study of T cells in Graves' hyperthyroidism and ophthalmopathy (dated by TCRdb to the late 2010s). Looking at the study overall: Peripheral blood was sampled at the time of initial diagnosis, prior to any treatment. To identify distinguishing TCR V-J signatures, a discovery cohort of 90 to 100 patients was used, comprising some 45 with Graves' ophthalmopathy and about 59 with stable Graves' hyperthyroidism. An independent validation cohort of 18 to 20 hyperthyroidism patients and 17 patients who later progressed to ophthalmopathy tested prospective prediction of ophthalmopathy. The approximately 95 discovery patients were divided at random into training and test sets in a 7:3 ratio. Thyroid tissue and blood T-cell repertoires from several Graves' hyperthyroidism patients were also compared in the study. After sampling, hyperthyroidism patients received methimazole starting at 30 mg daily, and ophthalmopathy patients received high-dose intravenous methylprednisolone. The paper reports TCR Vbeta CDR3 sequencing of 140 or so peripheral blood samples: around 45 ophthalmopathy, about 75 hyperthyroidism and around 17 progressor patients.

Study-wide conclusions, independent of this receptor: In validation, progression to ophthalmopathy was predicted by the model with 70.59% sensitivity and 72.22% specificity, a median of approximately 6.5 months before onset. A 13 V-J signature model separated ophthalmopathy from stable hyperthyroidism, with approximately 86% sensitivity and around 84% specificity in cross-validation and 80%/75% in testing. Most expanded thyroid clonotypes (frequency above 0.001) were also detected in blood, a finding suggesting that blood repertoires may reflect thyroid immune responses. No statistical method was used to set the sample size in advance, and investigators knew the group allocation.

V loses 3 bases of germline sequence and J loses 3 bases, and the interval between the two ends is 14 bases. There are 15 amino acids in the CDR3, from cysteine to phenylalanine inclusive. Solely the CDR3 DNA is kept, with 45 bases framed from the first base. Looking up the germline V gene yields CDR1 SGHDT and CDR2 YYEEEE. TCR beta CDR3 regions were amplified from RNA transcripts. The TCR CDR3 was subjected to a first round of RT-PCR using the HTBI primer set and the Qiagen OneStep RT-PCR kit. The libraries were constructed in a second round of multiplex PCR and then size-selected and purified. The libraries were sequenced on an Illumina HiSeq2000 using paired-end 100 bp reads. Processing in the source paper ran as follows. SOAPnuke was used to process the raw data, removing reads that contained adapters or uncalled bases, had a mean Phred below 15, or lacked an exact match to the constant primer or identifier. High-quality paired reads were merged using COPE v1.2.5, and each unique nucleotide sequence was defined as a clonotype. MiTCR v1.1 was used to align clonotypes to the IMGT TRBV, TRBD and TRBJ reference segments. The analysis was restricted to V-J combinations with a frequency above 0.0001, which together covered 99% to 99.2% of the repertoires. A TCS score was defined as the ratio of F50 (clonal expansion) to E x V (chaos), with BLOSUM62-based TCRdist applied between CDR3 peptides within each V-J. Welch's t-statistics and random forest reduced 500 to 550 V-J features to 13, which were used in a naive Bayes classifier (R e1071). Clones were called with MiXCR by TCRdb after fastp trimmed the public reads at Q25, and only in-frame beta chains were retained. Each entry is one CDR3 protein sequence, shown with its most common DNA and genes. The V and J calls and clone size are TCRdb's, not the authors'. This sample gives 490,000 or so distinct CDR3 sequences in total; just under 20% of them show up just once. The ten largest clones add up to 45% to 50% of the sample.

The rearrangement joined TRBV5-6 to TRBJ2-3, with the identity of the D gene unclear. Sequencing was done on a sample of blood. This clonotype was sampled from a man aged 40-49 years with Graves' ophthalmopathy. Here is the DNA: TGTGCCAGCAGCTCCTGGCCCGGCGCGACAGATACGCAGTATTTT. This sequence encodes CASSSWPGATDTQYF.